A selection of T cell receptor beta chains follows, all from one sample in a study of T cells in Graves' hyperthyroidism and ophthalmopathy. Using its own MiXCR run on the multiplex PCR reads, TCRdb lists one record per CDR3 protein. The table has approximately 870,000 distinct CDR3 sequences, about 38% seen once. The sample consisted of blood. Every receptor here comes from a man between 18 and 35 years old with Graves' hyperthyroidism. Both conserved end residues are part of each CDR3. Fields, in order: D gene, V gene, J gene, clone size, CDR3 DNA, CDR3 protein. D genes are given only for firm matches. Not all rows give a size; the values are once, few, many and, for expanded clones, a class.

-	TRBV19	TRBJ1-5	few	TGTGCCAGTAGTATTGAAGACTATAGCAATCAGCCCCAGCATTTT	CASSIEDYSNQPQHF
-	TRBV24-1	TRBJ1-1	-	TGTGCCACCAAAAACACTGAAGCTTTCTTT	CATKNTEAFF
-	TRBV12-3/TRBV12-4	TRBJ1-1	-	TGTGCCAGCAGTTTAGGCAGGGGCCGTGAAGCTTTCTTT	CASSLGRGREAFF
-	TRBV7-3	TRBJ2-7	few	TGTGCCAGCAGCTTGGACAGCGCCCACGAGCAGTACTTC	CASSLDSAHEQYF
-	TRBV4-1	TRBJ1-1	once	TGTGCCAGCAGCCGCCCGGGGAAGGAAGCTTTCTTT	CASSRPGKEAFF
-	TRBV7-2	TRBJ1-1	-	TGTGCCAGCAGCTCCCCCTCGGATTCGAGAACTTTCTTT	CASSSPSDSRTFF
-	TRBV7-9	TRBJ1-2	few	TGTGCCAGCAGCTTACTTCTACCTAACTATGGCTACACCTTC	CASSLLLPNYGYTF
TRBD1	TRBV28	TRBJ1-1	few	TGTGCCAGCACTAGGGGACAGAGGACTGAAGCTTTCTTT	CASTRGQRTEAFF
-	TRBV3-1	TRBJ1-5	-	TGTGCCAGCAGCCCCCGATATAGCAATCAGCCCCAGCATTTT	CASSPRYSNQPQHF
-	TRBV9	TRBJ2-2	once	TGTGCCAGCAGCTTGCCCCCCGCAGGGAGCAACGGGGAGCTGTTTTTT	CASSLPPAGSNGELFF
-	TRBV29-1	TRBJ2-5	many	TGCAGCGTTGAAGCGTGGGAAAGGGACTTGTACTTC	CSVEAWERDLYF
-	TRBV7-3	TRBJ2-2	-	TGTGCCAGCGCCTCTGGGGCGACGAACACCGGGGAGCTGTTTTTT	CASASGATNTGELFF
-	TRBV2	TRBJ2-1	-	TGTGCCAGCAGGGGTTTGAGGGGTCCTTACAATGAGCAGTTCTTC	CASRGLRGPYNEQFF
TRBD1	TRBV29-1	TRBJ1-1	few	TGCAGCGTTAGGACAGGGGATGAAGCTTTCTTT	CSVRTGDEAFF
-	TRBV6-7	TRBJ1-1	-	TGTGCCAGCACCGTGCGACGGACCATCGAAGCTTTCTTT	CASTVRRTIEAFF
TRBD1	TRBV7-9	TRBJ1-4	-	TGTGCCAGCCGCAGGGGGCCTGAAAAACTGTTTTTT	CASRRGPEKLFF
TRBD2	TRBV9	TRBJ2-5	few	TGTGCCAGCAGCGCTGCTCTAGCGGGAGAGACCCAGTACTTC	CASSAALAGETQYF
-	TRBV7-2	TRBJ2-7	many	TGTGCCAGCAGCTTTCTAGCGCCGACCTACGAGCAGTACTTC	CASSFLAPTYEQYF
TRBD2	TRBV12-3/TRBV12-4	TRBJ2-2	few	TGTGCCAGCGGGGCGGGGGGCACCGGGGAGCTGTTTTTT	CASGAGGTGELFF
TRBD1	TRBV29-1	TRBJ1-1	-	TGCAGCGTTGAAGAGTGGAGGACAGGGAACACTGAAGCTTTCTTT	CSVEEWRTGNTEAFF
-	TRBV6-2/TRBV6-3	TRBJ2-5	few	TGTGCCAGCAGCTATACAGGGAGGCAAGAGACCCAGTACTTC	CASSYTGRQETQYF
-	TRBV9	TRBJ1-6	many	TGTGCCAGCAGCGTAGATGGGGAATCACCCCTCCACTTT	CASSVDGESPLHF
TRBD1	TRBV6-5	TRBJ1-2	few	TGTGCCAGCAGTTACTCGGGGACAGGAACCTATGGCTACACCTTC	CASSYSGTGTYGYTF
-	TRBV15	TRBJ1-5	-	TGTGCCACCAGCACGGGCGGATTGAGGGAGCCCCAGCATTTT	CATSTGGLREPQHF
TRBD2	TRBV7-6	TRBJ2-2	-	TGTGCCAGCACCCGACTAGCGGGAAACACCGGGGAGCTGTTTTTT	CASTRLAGNTGELFF
TRBD1	TRBV7-2	TRBJ1-6	-	TGTGCCAGCGTCCAGGGGGCTAGTTCACCCCTCCACTTT	CASVQGASSPLHF
-	TRBV29-1	TRBJ1-1	many	TGCAGCGTTGAAGATTCGGCAGAAGAAGCTTTCTTT	CSVEDSAEEAFF
TRBD2	TRBV9	TRBJ2-5	few	TGTGCCAGCAGCTCCCCTTGGGCGGGAGGCGGAGAGACCCAGTACTTC	CASSSPWAGGGETQYF
-	TRBV19	TRBJ2-2	many	TGTGCCAGTAGTACGGGACGCGGGACCGGGGAGCTGTTTTTT	CASSTGRGTGELFF
TRBD1	TRBV2	TRBJ2-7	-	TGTGCCAGCAGCGAGGGGGCAGGGGACGAGCAGTACTTC	CASSEGAGDEQYF
TRBD2	TRBV5-6	TRBJ2-5	-	TGTGCCAGCACCCCCGCACAGCGGGAGGGAGAGACCCAGTACTTC	CASTPAQREGETQYF
-	TRBV5-1	TRBJ1-1	-	TGCGCCAGCAGCTCGGGACCGTCGAACACTGAAGCTTTCTTT	CASSSGPSNTEAFF
TRBD1	TRBV24-1	TRBJ2-5	many	TGTGCCACCAGTGATCCGACAGGGGATCCAGAGACCCAGTACTTC	CATSDPTGDPETQYF
-	TRBV10-3	TRBJ1-5	-	TGTGCCATCAGTGATGGGGACATGAGACAGCCCCAGCATTTT	CAISDGDMRQPQHF
-	TRBV19	TRBJ1-1	many	TGTGCCAGTAGTGTAAGTAGGGAGAACACTGAAGCTTTCTTT	CASSVSRENTEAFF
-	TRBV12-3/TRBV12-4	TRBJ2-2	-	TGTGCCAGCAGTCTCGGACTCCTCAATTCCGGGGAGCTGTTTTTT	CASSLGLLNSGELFF
-	TRBV2	TRBJ1-2	many	TGTGCCAGCAGTGATCCCGTGGACGGAGCATATGGCTACACCTTC	CASSDPVDGAYGYTF
-	TRBV2	TRBJ1-1	-	TGTGCCAGCAGCCACATGCTAAGGAACACTGAAGCTTTCTTT	CASSHMLRNTEAFF
-	TRBV12-3/TRBV12-4	TRBJ2-6	few	TGTGCCAGATTCCGGGACACCTCACCTGGGGCCAACGTCCTGACTTTC	CARFRDTSPGANVLTF
-	TRBV7-9	TRBJ1-1	-	TGTGCCAGCAGTCGCAACAGTATGAACACTGAAGCTTTCTTT	CASSRNSMNTEAFF
-	TRBV7-2	TRBJ1-2	many	TGTGCCAGCAGCTTAGCGAGCTATGGCTACACCTTC	CASSLASYGYTF
TRBD1	TRBV20-1	TRBJ1-1	many	TGCAGTGCTAGGGACAGGGAGAACACTGAAGCTTTCTTT	CSARDRENTEAFF
-	TRBV19	TRBJ1-6	many	TGTGCCTGTGGGGGGAGCGCTTCACCCCTCCACTTT	CACGGSASPLHF
-	TRBV2	TRBJ1-2	many	TGTGCCAGCAGTGAAATAGTTGGGGCCCGCTATGGCTACACCTTC	CASSEIVGARYGYTF
-	TRBV25-1	TRBJ2-1	-	TGTGCCAGCAGTGAATATGGGAGGCAAAATGAGCAGTTCTTC	CASSEYGRQNEQFF
TRBD1	TRBV29-1	TRBJ1-4	many	TGCAGCGCCCGACAGGGAGACGAAAAACTGTTTTTT	CSARQGDEKLFF
-	TRBV7-2	TRBJ2-7	-	TGTGCCAGCAGCTTAGAGGAAGAAGCGGCCAGCTCCTACGAGCAGTACTTC	CASSLEEEAASSYEQYF
-	TRBV7-2	TRBJ2-5	many	TGTGCCAGCAGCTTGTTCGGGGGGCCCGGAGAGACCCAGTACTTC	CASSLFGGPGETQYF
-	TRBV27	TRBJ1-2	-	TGTGCCAGCAGTACCCGGACAAGGAATGGCTACACCTTC	CASSTRTRNGYTF